This TCR beta chain was obtained from a study of regulatory T cells in long-lasting Graves disease. Time point: newly diagnosed GD, antithyroid drugs for less than 3 months. Researchers made the TCR library from RNA that was extracted from PBMCs. Germline assignment: CDR1 KGHDR and CDR2 SFDVKD. V was pared by 4 bases and J by 3 bases, with 9 bases between. CDR3 size: 14 residues. Both iRepertoire HTBI primers and Arm-PCR of CDR3 regions were used to build the TCR beta libraries. From the multiplex PCR reads, TCRdb called clonotypes with MiXCR, one entry per CDR3 protein. In the table there are more than 450,000 distinct CDR3 sequences, 12% of which are singletons. These data also formed part of another study, on T cells in Graves' hyperthyroidism and ophthalmopathy. That report adds: Over 18 months, lack of ophthalmopathy progression marked Graves' hyperthyroidism as stable. The HTBI primer set served for first-round RT-PCR of the TCR CDR3.

The chain recombines TRBV24-1 with TRBJ1-5; a possible D gene is TRBD1 (6 bases). The source material was peripheral blood mononuclear cells (PBMCs), sampled at new diagnosis, from a patient treated with antithyroid drugs. This receptor was obtained from a woman in her twenties or thirties with Graves disease. CDR3 coding DNA: TGTGCCACCAGTGAAGGGGGTCCCAATCAGCCCCAGCATTTT. It codes for CATSEGGPNQPQHF.